The 6 T cell receptor beta chains below come from one sample, sequenced in a study of T cell responses to AZD1222 COVID-19 vaccine. Sequencing was performed with immunoSEQ multiplex PCR; in TCRdb, only in-frame clones are kept and a portion is missing. The sample gives 130,000 to 150,000 clones, approximately 85% of which show up once; approximately 4% is in the top ten. This material consisted of peripheral blood, taken on day 0 of MenACWY control vaccination. These receptors were collected from an adult in good health.

This chain uses TRBV12-3 or TRBV12-4 with TRBJ2-7; perhaps TRBD2 as D (5 bases). Trimming took off 6 bases at V and 2 bases at J, with 11 bases between the two ends. The CDR3 is 13 amino acids. The CDR3 DNA is TGTGCCAGCAGAGGATTGGAGGCCTACGAGCAGTACTTC. Amino acid sequence: CASRGLEAYEQYF.

V and J are TRBV6-5 and TRBJ1-1; 7 bases agree with TRBD1. The CDR3 is 14 residues long. V shed 6 bases and J 0 bases; nucleotides not matched to a gene: 4. CDR1 MNHEY and CDR2 SVGAGI come from the germline V gene. CDR3 in amino acids: CASSLGQVNTEAFF. DNA for the CDR3: TGTGCCAGCAGCTTAGGACAGGTGAACACTGAAGCTTTCTTT.

The CDR3 bases are TGTGCCAGCTCACCAGGGTTTAGCAATCAGCCCCAGCATTTT. This sequence encodes CASSPGFSNQPQHF. V and J are TRBV18 and TRBJ1-5; D ambiguous. With 2 bases removed from V and 0 bases from J, the gap between germline ends came to 5 bases. The CDR3 contains 14 residues. Germline CDR1 reads KGHSH; CDR2 reads LQKENI.

The rearrangement links TRBV12-3 or TRBV12-4 to TRBJ1-2; 9 bases are shared with TRBD1. The CDR3 runs to 11 residues. V lost 6 bases to trimming and J lost 12 bases; unmatched junction nucleotides: 5. The CDR3 DNA reads as TGTGCCAGCAGATCGGACAGGGGCAACACCTTC. Amino acid sequence: CASRSDRGNTF.

The chain employs TRBV7-2 and TRBJ1-5; TRBD1 matches 12 bases. V gave up 5 bases and J gave up 9 bases; unmatched junction bases: 5. The CDR3 has 14 amino acids. CDR1 and CDR2 (germline): SGHTA, FQGNSA. The CDR3 is CASSGTGGSGPQHF. The CDR3, as DNA: TGTGCCAGCAGCGGGACAGGGGGCTCAGGGCCCCAGCATTTT.

The rearrangement links TRBV11-3 to TRBJ2-3; 11 bases are shared with TRBD2. The germline CDR1 and CDR2 sequences are SGHNT and YENEEA. J was trimmed by 2 bases and V by 5 bases; bases with no gene match: 6. The CDR3 loop spans 16 amino acids. CDR3 nucleotides: TGTGCCAGCAGCCCGGGGACTAGCGGTCACACAGATACGCAGTATTTT. This codes for CASSPGTSGHTDTQYF. Variable domain in full (rest from reference TRBV11-3 and TRBJ2-3): EAGVVQSPRYKIIEKKQPVAFWCNPISGHNTLYWYLQNLGQGPELLIRYENEEAVDDSQLPKDRFSAERLKGVDSTLKIQPAELGDSAVYLCASSPGTSGHTDTQYFGPGTRLTVL.